A single sample is the source of the 28 T cell receptor beta chains below, sequenced in a study of T cell responses to AZD1222 COVID-19 vaccine. Profiled with immunoSEQ multiplex PCR; TCRdb holds only in-frame clones, not every one. The sample lists over 100,000 clones, roughly 86% occurring once. Sample: peripheral blood, taken on day 0 of AZD1222 vaccination. These receptors were collected from an adult in good health.

There are a few counts of this clone. The V call is TRBV5-4, the J call TRBJ1-2; possible D gene TRBD1, 5 bases. CDR3 length: 14 residues. The germline CDR1 and CDR2 sequences are SGHNT and YYREEE (reference sequence). V lost 4 bases and J lost 5, with 15 bases in between. The CDR3 spells CASSPGSGGYGYTF. Written as DNA, the CDR3 is TGTGCCAGCAGCCCAGGGTCGGGTGGGTATGGCTACACCTTC.

The chain joins TRBV2 to TRBJ2-7; possibly TRBD1 for D (5 bases). This CDR3 spans 13 amino acids. V was cut by 11 bases and J by 0 bases, with 14 bases left in between. Germline V gene data show CDR1 as SNHLY and CDR2 as FYNNEI. In nucleotides, the CDR3 is TGTGCCCCCAAGGGGCTAAGCTCCTACGAGCAGTACTTC. Encoded protein: CAPKGLSSYEQYF.

This clone was seen more than once but under ten times. This chain links TRBV10-3 with TRBJ2-1; D gene ambiguous. The CDR3 is made up of 13 amino acids. CDR1 and CDR2 (germline): ENHRY, SYGVKD. V was clipped by 6 bases and J by 2 bases, with 8 bases between them. CDR3 nucleotide sequence: TGTGCCATCAGCCTCGGGCCCTACAATGAGCAGTTCTTC. As protein: CAISLGPYNEQFF.

The chain is built from TRBV9 and TRBJ1-4, with 11 bases identical to TRBD1. V shed 0 bases and J 4 bases; nucleotides not matched to a gene: 5. This CDR3 is built from 17 residues. The germline V gene encodes CDR1 SGDLS and CDR2 YYNGEE. CDR3 in amino acids: CASSVGRDRGSNEKLFF. The CDR3, as DNA: TGTGCCAGCAGCGTAGGAAGGGACAGGGGGAGTAATGAAAAACTGTTTTTT.

V is TRBV27 and J is TRBJ2-7, with D possibly matching TRBD2 (6 bases). V was cut by 10 bases and J by 2 bases, with 21 bases left in between. The CDR3 length is 15 residues. Germline V CDR1 and CDR2: MNHEY, SMNVEV (reference sequence). The CDR3 is CATSRPGRRAYEQYF. Here the CDR3 DNA reads TGTGCCACCTCTCGACCGGGGCGGAGGGCCTACGAGCAGTACTTC.

CDR3 residues: CASSPDSYEQYF. In DNA form, the CDR3 reads TGTGCCAGCTCACCTGACTCATACGAGCAGTACTTC. V gene TRBV18 combines with J gene TRBJ2-7; D gene ambiguous. Germline CDR1 and CDR2: KGHSH and LQKENI. Trimming left V 3 bases short and J 4 bases short, with 7 bases between. The CDR3 sequence is 12 residues long.

The chain uses TRBV27 and TRBJ1-5; D not certain. This CDR3 contains 14 residues. The V gene lost 4 bases and the J gene lost 5 bases, with 12 bases spanning the gap. Germline CDR1 is MNHEY and CDR2 is SMNVEV (reference sequence). Here the CDR3 reads CASSWVSGDQPQHF. The CDR3 DNA reads as TGTGCCAGCAGTTGGGTATCAGGTGATCAGCCCCAGCATTTT.

This clone appeared a single time. This chain joins TRBV4-3 and TRBJ1-1; no reliable D call. The V end lost 0 bases, the J end lost 0 bases, and 14 bases lay between the germline ends. Per the germline V gene, CDR1 is LGHNA and CDR2 is YSLEER. This CDR3 has 17 residues. CDR3 nucleotide sequence: TGCGCCAGCAGCCAAGATTGGGGTCCAGATATGAACACTGAAGCTTTCTTT. Its translation: CASSQDWGPDMNTEAFF.

The rearrangement links TRBV2 to TRBJ1-5; D possibly corresponds to TRBD1 (5 bases). Germline loops: CDR1 SNHLY, CDR2 FYNNEI. The CDR3 contains 15 residues. The ends were cut back, 0 bases at V and 4 bases at J, with 10 bases in the middle. The chain's CDR3 is CASSEALGGNQPQHF. The CDR3 bases are TGTGCCAGCAGTGAAGCGCTTGGGGGGAATCAGCCCCAGCATTTT.

V usage is TRBV3-1 (or the pseudogene TRBV3-2) and J usage is TRBJ2-1, with 9 bases identical to TRBD2. The CDR3 totals 16 residues. Trimming removed 4 bases from V and 0 bases from J; junction bases left unmatched: 4. CDR1 LGHDT and CDR2 YNNKEL come from the germline V gene (reference sequence). This CDR3 reads CASSPRGGASYNEQFF. The CDR3 DNA follows: TGTGCCAGCAGCCCGCGCGGGGGGGCCTCCTACAATGAGCAGTTCTTC.

V usage is TRBV18 and J usage is TRBJ2-6; unclear D gene. V lost 0 bases to trimming and J lost 0 bases, with 6 bases between them. The length of the CDR3 is 16 residues. The germline V gene has CDR1 KGHSH and CDR2 LQKENI. The CDR3 region has the DNA TGTGCCAGCTCACCACCGGCCGCCTCTGGGGCCAACGTCCTGACTTTC. It translates to CASSPPAASGANVLTF.

CDR3 sequence (DNA): TGTGCCAGCAGTTCCCGCGGGACAGGGTTTGGCTACACCTTC. Translated, it gives CASSSRGTGFGYTF. The V gene is TRBV6-2 or TRBV6-3, the J gene TRBJ1-2, with 9 bases matching TRBD1. Germline assignment: CDR1 MNHEY and CDR2 SVGEGT. The V segment lost 4 bases and the J segment 7 bases; nucleotides outside the gene matches: 7. This CDR3 contains 14 residues.

This rearrangement joins TRBV28 to TRBJ1-1; 8 nucleotides match TRBD1. The J segment lost 7 bases and the V segment lost 5 bases, leaving 9 bases of the junction unmatched. Germline V gives CDR1 MDHEN, CDR2 SYDVKM. This CDR3 has 14 amino acids. Here the CDR3 reads CASSPGGREGEAFF. The CDR3 coding sequence is TGTGCCAGCAGTCCAGGGGGCAGGGAGGGTGAAGCTTTCTTT.

CDR3 sequence: CSAGPGDEQYF. The CDR3 region has the DNA TGCAGTGCCGGACCGGGGGACGAGCAGTACTTC. The chain recombines TRBV20-1 with TRBJ2-7, with D perhaps TRBD2 (6 bases). This CDR3 has 11 residues. Trimming pared 6 bases from V and 5 bases from J, leaving 11 bases between. CDR1 is DFQATT, CDR2 SNEGSKA, per germline (reference sequence).

V is TRBV28 and J is TRBJ2-7; D unresolved. The germline CDR1 and CDR2 sequences are MDHEN and SYDVKM. CDR3 length: 12 residues. V lost 4 bases to trimming and J lost 9 bases, with 13 bases between them. CDR3 DNA sequence: TGTGCCAGCAGTTCATCCACTTGGGGGCAGTACTTC. This gives the protein CASSSSTWGQYF.

CDR3 sequence (DNA): TGTGCCTGGAGTAAGACGGGAGTAGAGACCCAGTACTTC. It is translated as CAWSKTGVETQYF. The chain employs TRBV30 and TRBJ2-5, with D tentatively TRBD2 (6 bases). Germline V gene data show CDR1 as GTSNPN and CDR2 as SVGIG (reference sequence). The V end was cut by 2 bases, the J end by 4 bases, with 11 bases between. The CDR3 extends over 13 amino acids. Together with reference TRBV30 and TRBJ2-5, the CDR3 gives the full variable domain: SQTIHQWPATLVQPVGSPLSLECTVEGTSNPNLYWYRQAAGRGLQLLFYSVGIGQISSEVPQNLSASRPQDRQFILSSKKLLLSDSGFYLCAWSKTGVETQYFGPGTRLLVL.

The rearrangement links TRBV19 to TRBJ1-1; 8 bases are a match to TRBD1. This CDR3 has 13 amino acids. V shed 6 bases, J shed 6 bases, and the junction held 6 bases outside the gene matches. In germline, CDR1 is LNHDA, CDR2 SQIVND (reference sequence). CDR3 protein: CASSLTGGPEAFF. CDR3 bases: TGTGCCAGTAGCTTAACAGGGGGACCTGAAGCTTTCTTT.

The gene calls are TRBV7-9 and TRBJ1-1; D unclear. The germline gives CDR1 SEHNR, CDR2 FQNEAQ (reference sequence). V lost 1 base and J lost 7, with 10 bases in between. The CDR3 length is 13 residues. The CDR3 here is CASSLESSVEAFF. CDR3 nucleotide sequence: TGTGCCAGCAGCTTAGAGTCGTCAGTTGAAGCTTTCTTT.

The chain employs TRBV4-1 and TRBJ1-2, with TRBD1 matching over 9 bases. Per germline, CDR1 MGHRA and CDR2 YSYEKL. The CDR3 extends over 21 amino acids. The V gene end was trimmed by 1 base and the J gene end by 1 base; junction bases not matched to a gene: 19. DNA of the CDR3: TGCGCCAGCAGCCAAGGGCTACCCACAGGGGGCACTTACGCCAATAACTATGGCTACACCTTC. Translating gives CASSQGLPTGGTYANNYGYTF.

The J gene is TRBJ2-7, the V gene TRBV5-1, with unresolved D. Germline CDR1 SGHRS, CDR2 YFSETQ. The CDR3 is 13 residues long. Trimming stripped 3 bases from V and 2 bases from J, with 9 bases between. The CDR3 here is CASSSGPTYEQYF. CDR3 bases: TGCGCCAGCAGCTCCGGGCCGACCTACGAGCAGTACTTC.

The V call is TRBV27, the J call TRBJ2-5; TRBD2 agrees at 13 bases. Germline loops: CDR1 MNHEY, CDR2 SMNVEV (reference sequence). The trim removed 2 bases at V and 5 bases at J, leaving 2 bases unmatched. This CDR3 is 15 amino acids long. This CDR3 is CASSLATSGRETQYF. DNA for the CDR3: TGTGCCAGCAGTTTAGCGACTAGCGGGAGGGAGACCCAGTACTTC.

In this sample, this clone turned up once. In nucleotides, the CDR3 is TGTGCCAGCAGCAAAGACGTCTTTCCAGATACGCAGTATTTT. The encoded protein is CASSKDVFPDTQYF. The chain is built from TRBV7-2 and TRBJ2-3; no clear D gene. Germline loops: CDR1 SGHTA, CDR2 FQGNSA. Trimming shortened V by 5 bases and J by 4 bases, and 13 bases separated the two germline ends. The CDR3 is 14 amino acids.

The chain has TRBV19 and TRBJ2-3; tentative D call: TRBD2 (5 bases). Deletions cut 7 bases from V and 0 bases from J, with 17 bases between. Germline lookup yields CDR1 LNHDA and CDR2 SQIVND (reference sequence). CDR3 length: 16 amino acids. The DNA for the CDR3 is TGTGCCAGTACCAAAAGCCCGGGGAGTAGCACAGATACGCAGTATTTT. Protein product: CASTKSPGSSTDTQYF.

The chain combines TRBV30 with TRBJ1-2; no definite D call. Trimming pared 0 bases from V and 2 bases from J, leaving 13 bases between. Germline V CDR1 and CDR2: GTSNPN, SVGIG (reference sequence). The CDR3 covers 15 residues. The CDR3 sequence: CAWSVPNGGNYGYTF. The CDR3, as DNA: TGTGCCTGGAGTGTACCGAACGGTGGCAACTATGGCTACACCTTC.

This chain links TRBV12-1 with TRBJ1-3. TRBV12-1 constitutes a pseudogene. The CDR3 runs to 18 residues. The CDR3 DNA reads as TGTGCCAGCAGCTTTGGGTTAGTTCGGGGGGCGGGTGGAAACACCATATATTTT. Encoded protein: CASSFGLVRGAGGNTIYF.

The chain couples TRBV6-4 to TRBJ2-3; 8 nucleotides line up with TRBD1. V shed 6 bases and J 5 bases; nucleotides not matched to a gene: 16. Looked up from germline, CDR1 is MRHNA and CDR2 is SNTAGT. The CDR3 sequence is 17 residues long. CDR3 amino acids: CASSEGQGDWALDTQYF. DNA for the CDR3: TGTGCCAGCAGCGAAGGACAGGGTGATTGGGCATTAGATACGCAGTATTTT.

The chain combines TRBV19 with TRBJ2-5; either TRBD1 or TRBD2 may supply D (5 bases each). V was cut by 5 bases and J by 1 base, with 8 bases left in between. This CDR3 spans 13 amino acids. CDR1 LNHDA and CDR2 SQIVND come from the germline V gene (reference sequence). CDR3 nucleotides: TGTGCCAGTAGTGGGACGGTCCAAGAGACCCAGTACTTC. It specifies CASSGTVQETQYF.

V is TRBV5-4 and J is TRBJ2-1; possibly TRBD2 for D (6 bases). CDR1 is SGHNT, CDR2 YYREEE, per germline (reference sequence). This CDR3 is built from 15 residues. V gave up 3 bases and J gave up 10 bases, with 20 bases separating them. The CDR3 nucleotides are TGTGCCAGCAGCTGGGGGACGCGGCGGGGAACCGAGCAGTTCTTC. Translated, it gives CASSWGTRRGTEQFF.